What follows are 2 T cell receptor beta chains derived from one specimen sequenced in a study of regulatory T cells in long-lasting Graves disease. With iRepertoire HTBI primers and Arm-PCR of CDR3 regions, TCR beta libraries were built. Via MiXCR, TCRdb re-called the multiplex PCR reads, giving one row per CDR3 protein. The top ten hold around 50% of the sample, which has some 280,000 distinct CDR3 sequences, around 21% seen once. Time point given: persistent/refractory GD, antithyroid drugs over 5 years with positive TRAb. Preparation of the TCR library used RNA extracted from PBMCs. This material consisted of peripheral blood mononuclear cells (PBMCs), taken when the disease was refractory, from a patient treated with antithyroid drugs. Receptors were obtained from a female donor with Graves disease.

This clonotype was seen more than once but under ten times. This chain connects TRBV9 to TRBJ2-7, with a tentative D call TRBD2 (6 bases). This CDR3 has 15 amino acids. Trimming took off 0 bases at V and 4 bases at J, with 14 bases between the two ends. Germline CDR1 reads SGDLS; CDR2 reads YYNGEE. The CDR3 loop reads CASSVEDSGGYEQYF. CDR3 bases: TGTGCCAGCAGCGTAGAGGATAGCGGCGGGTACGAGCAGTACTTC.

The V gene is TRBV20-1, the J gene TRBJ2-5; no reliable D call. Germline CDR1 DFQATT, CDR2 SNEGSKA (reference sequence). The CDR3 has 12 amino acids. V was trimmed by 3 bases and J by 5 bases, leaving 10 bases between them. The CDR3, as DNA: TGCAGTGCTAGTCGAGTAGTGGAGACCCAGTACTTC. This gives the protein CSASRVVETQYF.